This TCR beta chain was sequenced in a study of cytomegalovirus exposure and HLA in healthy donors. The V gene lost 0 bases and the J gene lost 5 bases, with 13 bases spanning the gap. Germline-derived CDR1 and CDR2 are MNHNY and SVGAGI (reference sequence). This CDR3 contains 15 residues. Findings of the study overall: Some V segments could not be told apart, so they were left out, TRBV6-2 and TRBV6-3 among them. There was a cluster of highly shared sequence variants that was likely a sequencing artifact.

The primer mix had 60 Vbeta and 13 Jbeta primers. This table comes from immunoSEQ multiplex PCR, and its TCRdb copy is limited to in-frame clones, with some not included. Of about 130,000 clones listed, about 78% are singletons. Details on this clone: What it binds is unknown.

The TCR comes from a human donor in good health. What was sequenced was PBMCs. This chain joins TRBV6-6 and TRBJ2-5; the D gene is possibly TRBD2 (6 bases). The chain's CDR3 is CASSYSTGVSETQYF. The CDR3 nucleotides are TGTGCCAGCAGTTACTCGACGGGAGTAAGTGAGACCCAGTACTTC.